The sequence of this T cell receptor beta chain was determined in a study of OX40 agonist ivuxolimab in advanced cancers. Study overall: Patients were given ivuxolimab, an antibody that agonizes OX40 (CD134). Participants averaged about 60 years of age (range about 23 to 80) and were 82.7% male. Three patients had partial responses: one hepatocellular carcinoma, two cutaneous melanoma.

TCRdb's copy holds only in-frame clones and misses some; the assay was immunoSEQ multiplex PCR. In the table there are more than 45,000 clones, roughly 87% of which are singletons. There are 16 residues in the CDR3. Germline V gene data show CDR1 as MDHEN and CDR2 as SYDVKM. V was cut by 2 bases and J by 0 bases, with 13 bases left in between. The sequencing used CD4+ or CD8+ T cells sorted from blood, collected in a trial of the OX40 agonist ivuxolimab. The receptor's source is an adult with an advanced solid tumor such as melanoma, head and neck, liver or kidney cancer. The V gene is TRBV28, the J gene TRBJ1-1, with D possibly being TRBD1 (6 bases). This CDR3 is CASSLIGRGMNTEAFF. The CDR3 DNA is TGTGCCAGCAGTTTAATCGGCAGGGGCATGAACACTGAAGCTTTCTTT.